This entry lists 17 T cell receptor beta chains sequenced from one sample in a study of shared clonotypes between healthy human individuals. Only CD45RO-negative cells positively selected for CCR7 counted as naive CD8 cells, so terminally differentiated effector memory CD45RA+ cells were excluded. Data came from immunoSEQ multiplex PCR; TCRdb stores just in-frame clones and leaves some out. This table holds millions of clones, about 92% found once. The sequenced sample was naive CD8+ T cells from PBMCs. These receptors originate from a man between 18 and 29 years old in good health. Some clones in this sample may be carry-over from other donors' samples.

The genes are TRBV7-9 and TRBJ2-7, with TRBD2 matching over 8 bases. CDR1 is SEHNR, CDR2 FQNEAQ, per germline (reference sequence). The CDR3 is made up of 14 amino acids. The V and J ends lost 5 bases and 4 bases, in that order; junction bases with no gene match: 7. The CDR3 spells CASSPPGTRYEQYF. As DNA, the CDR3 is TGTGCCAGCAGCCCTCCCGGGACTAGGTACGAGCAGTACTTC.

This clone has just a few counts. The chain couples TRBV18 to TRBJ2-2; D is uncertain. The CDR3 has 14 amino acids. Germline CDR1 reads KGHSH; CDR2 reads LQKENI. With 2 bases removed from V and 1 base from J, the gap between germline ends came to 5 bases. In nucleotides, the CDR3 is TGTGCCAGCTCACCAACAGTGAACACCGGGGAGCTGTTTTTT. Translated: CASSPTVNTGELFF.

The chain employs TRBV29-1 and TRBJ2-7, with 7 bases lining up with TRBD1. Germline CDR1 is SQVTM and CDR2 is ANQGSEA. J gave up 3 bases and V 6 bases, and 8 bases lay outside the gene matches. This CDR3 comprises 13 residues. The chain's CDR3 is CSVLTGPGYEQYF. The CDR3 nucleotides are TGCAGCGTGCTGACAGGGCCGGGCTACGAGCAGTACTTC.

V and J are TRBV30 and TRBJ2-1; no firm D call. This CDR3 contains 13 residues. Trimming pared 2 bases from V and 3 bases from J, leaving 8 bases between. Germline CDR1 GTSNPN, CDR2 SVGIG (reference sequence). The CDR3 reads CAWSLANYNEQFF. The CDR3 DNA reads TGTGCCTGGAGTTTAGCCAACTACAATGAGCAGTTCTTC. Drawing the rest from reference TRBV30 and TRBJ2-1, the complete variable domain is SQTIHQWPATLVQPVGSPLSLECTVEGTSNPNLYWYRQAAGRGLQLLFYSVGIGQISSEVPQNLSASRPQDRQFILSSKKLLLSDSGFYLCAWSLANYNEQFFGPGTRLTVL.

The rearrangement links TRBV5-4 to TRBJ1-1, with D hard to call. This CDR3 spans 13 amino acids. The germline V and J ends were trimmed by 4 bases and 1 base, with 8 bases remaining between them. Germline assignment: CDR1 SGHNT and CDR2 YYREEE (reference sequence). The CDR3 nucleotides are TGTGCCAGCAGCGGGGTGCCGAACACTGAAGCTTTCTTT. Translating it yields CASSGVPNTEAFF.

The CDR3 nucleotides are TGTGCCAGCAGCTTAGGCCTCGGGACGTGGGGCGGGGACACTGAAGCTTTCTTT. Its translation is CASSLGLGTWGGDTEAFF. The chain recombines TRBV13 with TRBJ1-1; a possible D gene is TRBD1 (5 bases). CDR3 size: 18 residues. Per germline, CDR1 PRHDT and CDR2 FYEKMQ (reference sequence). Trimming removed 0 bases from V and 3 bases from J, with 20 bases in between.

The chain joins TRBV4-3 to TRBJ2-2, with 10 bases aligning to TRBD1. CDR1 and CDR2 from the germline V gene are LGHNA and YSLEER. The J segment lost 8 bases and the V segment lost 4 bases, leaving 13 bases of the junction unmatched. CDR3 size: 17 residues. This chain's CDR3 is CASSPRTGGTNWGELFF. The CDR3 region has the DNA TGCGCCAGCAGCCCCCGGACAGGGGGAACGAACTGGGGGGAGCTGTTTTTT.

V gene TRBV27 combines with J gene TRBJ2-1; 8 positions match TRBD2. This CDR3 is built from 14 residues. Germline CDR1 MNHEY, CDR2 SMNVEV (reference sequence). Trimming at V came to 5 bases and at J to 9 bases, leaving 9 bases not matched to a gene. CDR3 sequence (DNA): TGTGCCAGCAGTCCGGGACTAGGGGTCCCTGAGCAGTTCTTC. As protein: CASSPGLGVPEQFF.

The chain joins TRBV28 to TRBJ1-2; D is ambiguous. Looked up from germline, CDR1 is MDHEN and CDR2 is SYDVKM. Trimming removed 8 bases at V and 3 bases at J, with 7 bases between. This CDR3 contains 11 residues. CDR3 in amino acids: CASQSYYGYTF. Here the CDR3 DNA reads TGTGCCAGCCAGTCCTACTATGGCTACACCTTC.

The chain is built from TRBV4-3 and TRBJ1-2, with 8 bases that match TRBD1. V shed 6 bases, J shed 4 bases, and the junction held 7 bases outside the gene matches. CDR1 and CDR2 (germline): LGHNA, YSLEER. The CDR3 extends over 14 amino acids. The chain's CDR3 is CASRGRGLGYGYTF. Written as DNA, the CDR3 is TGCGCCAGCAGAGGCAGGGGGCTAGGCTATGGCTACACCTTC.

V and J are TRBV6-1 and TRBJ1-5; D is ambiguous. The CDR3 covers 13 residues. Germline-derived CDR1 and CDR2 are MNHNS and SASEGT. The V gene lost 8 bases and the J gene lost 5 bases, with 13 bases spanning the gap. Here the CDR3 reads CASQPGPDQPQHF. CDR3 DNA sequence: TGTGCCAGCCAACCGGGCCCCGATCAGCCCCAGCATTTT.

The chain carries TRBV4-1 and TRBJ2-1, with D maybe TRBD2 (5 bases). The ends were cut back, 2 bases at V and 5 bases at J, with 10 bases in the middle. CDR3 length: 14 amino acids. Germline values: CDR1 MGHRA, CDR2 YSYEKL. The CDR3 is CASSQLTRDNEQFF. The CDR3, as DNA: TGCGCCAGCAGCCAACTAACTAGGGACAATGAGCAGTTCTTC.

This chain uses TRBV5-4 with TRBJ1-1; D gene uncertain. V shed 3 bases and J shed 1 base, with 10 bases lying between them. This CDR3 has 14 residues. Germline CDR1 SGHNT, CDR2 YYREEE (reference sequence). CDR3 DNA sequence: TGTGCCAGCAGCTCCTGGGCAGCGAACACTGAAGCTTTCTTT. Its protein is CASSSWAANTEAFF. Based on the CDR3 plus reference TRBV5-4 and TRBJ1-1, the full variable domain is ETGVTQSPTHLIKTRGQQVTLRCSSQSGHNTVSWYQQALGQGPQFIFQYYREEENGRGNFPPRFSGLQFPNYSSELNVNALELDDSALYLCASSSWAANTEAFFGQGTRLTVV.

CDR3 loop: CASSLNYRPRDTNEQYF. As DNA, the CDR3 is TGTGCCAGCAGCTTAAATTACCGACCCCGGGACACCAACGAGCAGTACTTC. This chain uses TRBV7-9 with TRBJ2-7; D is perhaps TRBD1 (6 bases). CDR1 is SEHNR, CDR2 FQNEAQ, per germline (reference sequence). This CDR3 comprises 17 residues. The V and J ends lost 2 bases and 5 bases respectively, with 22 bases between them.

The chain employs TRBV28 and TRBJ2-5; no clear D gene. The CDR3 is 12 residues long. The germline V gene encodes CDR1 MDHEN and CDR2 SYDVKM. The V end lost 4 bases, the J end lost 5 bases, and 8 bases lay between the germline ends. The CDR3 DNA reads TGTGCCAGCAGTTCACTTGCGGAGACCCAGTACTTC. As protein: CASSSLAETQYF.

V gene TRBV11-2 combines with J gene TRBJ2-1; D not resolved. Germline V CDR1 and CDR2: SGHAT, FQNNGV. Trimming shortened V by 1 base and J by 10 bases, and 11 bases separated the two germline ends. The CDR3 runs 13 residues. This chain's CDR3 is CASSLVVAQEQFF. The CDR3 DNA reads TGTGCCAGCAGCTTAGTTGTGGCACAGGAGCAGTTCTTC.

V and J are TRBV9 and TRBJ2-2, with D possibly being TRBD2 (5 bases). Per germline, CDR1 SGDLS and CDR2 YYNGEE. The V end was cut by 0 bases, the J end by 6 bases, with 18 bases between. The CDR3 runs to 17 residues. The CDR3 nucleotides are TGTGCCAGCAGCGTAGATCTTCGGGCCGAGGGCGCCGGGGAGCTGTTTTTT. Amino acid sequence: CASSVDLRAEGAGELFF.